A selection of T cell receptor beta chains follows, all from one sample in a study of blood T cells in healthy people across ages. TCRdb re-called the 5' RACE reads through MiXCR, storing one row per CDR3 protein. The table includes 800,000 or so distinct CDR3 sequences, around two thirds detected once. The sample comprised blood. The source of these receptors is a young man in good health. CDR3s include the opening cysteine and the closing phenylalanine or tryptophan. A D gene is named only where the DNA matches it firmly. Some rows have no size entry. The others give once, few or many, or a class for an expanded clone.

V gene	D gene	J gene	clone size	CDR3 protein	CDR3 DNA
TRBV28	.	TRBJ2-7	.	CASSSPPTAAYEQYF	TGTGCCAGCAGTTCCCCTCCTACTGCGGCCTACGAGCAGTACTTC
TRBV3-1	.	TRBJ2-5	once	CASSQGDNQYF	TGTGCCAGCAGCCAAGGGGACAACCAGTACTTC
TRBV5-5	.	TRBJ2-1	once	CASSLVGSPYNEQFF	TGTGCCAGCAGCTTGGTTGGCAGCCCCTACAATGAGCAGTTCTTC
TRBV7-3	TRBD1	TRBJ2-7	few	CASSRQGAGSYEQYF	TGTGCCAGCAGCCGACAGGGGGCTGGGTCCTACGAGCAGTACTTC
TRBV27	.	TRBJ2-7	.	CASSFILGSPYEQYF	TGTGCCAGCAGTTTCATTCTTGGCAGTCCCTACGAGCAGTACTTC
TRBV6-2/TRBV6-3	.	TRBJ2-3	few	CASSYSGGADTQYF	TGTGCCAGCAGTTACTCCGGCGGGGCGGATACGCAGTATTTT
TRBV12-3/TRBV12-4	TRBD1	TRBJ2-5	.	CASSPDGQGGFKTQYF	TGTGCCAGCAGTCCCGACGGACAGGGGGGTTTCAAGACCCAGTACTTC
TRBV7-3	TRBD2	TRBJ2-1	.	CASAGGPLREQFF	TGTGCCAGCGCGGGGGGCCCCCTTCGTGAGCAGTTCTTC
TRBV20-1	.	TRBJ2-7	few	CSARGPGGQQYF	TGCAGTGCTAGGGGTCCCGGGGGGCAGCAGTACTTC
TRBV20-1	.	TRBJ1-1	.	CSAPPRPERTEAFF	TGCAGTGCTCCTCCGCGTCCCGAACGCACTGAAGCTTTCTTT
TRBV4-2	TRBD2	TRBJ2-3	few	CASSQGGLGTSGKLDTQYF	TGTGCCAGCAGCCAAGGGGGACTTGGGACTAGCGGGAAGTTAGATACGCAGTATTTT
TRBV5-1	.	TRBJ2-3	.	CASSRGVSDTQYF	TGCGCCAGCAGCCGCGGGGTATCAGATACGCAGTATTTT
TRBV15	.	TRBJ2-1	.	CATHGDSYNEQFF	TGTGCCACCCACGGGGACTCCTACAATGAGCAGTTCTTC
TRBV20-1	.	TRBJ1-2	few	CSARSGSNYGYTF	TGCAGTGCTAGAAGTGGGTCTAACTATGGCTACACCTTC
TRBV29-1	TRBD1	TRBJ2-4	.	CSVEQGAGNILYF	TGCAGCGTTGAACAGGGGGCAGGAAACATTCTGTACTTC
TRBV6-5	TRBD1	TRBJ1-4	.	CASSSGQGLFF	TGTGCCAGCAGTTCGGGACAGGGACTGTTTTTT
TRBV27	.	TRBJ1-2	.	CASSLTTVLYGYTF	TGTGCCAGCAGTTTGACAACTGTTCTCTATGGCTACACCTTC
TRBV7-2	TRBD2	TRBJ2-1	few	CASVESGLAGLNEQFF	TGTGCCAGCGTGGAATCGGGACTAGCGGGGCTTAATGAGCAGTTCTTC
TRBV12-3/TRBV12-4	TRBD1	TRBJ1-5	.	CASRGTGSGQPQHF	TGTGCCAGCAGAGGGACAGGGAGCGGGCAGCCCCAGCATTTT
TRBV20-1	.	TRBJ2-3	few	CSALLVSTQYF	TGCAGTGCCCTACTAGTTAGTACGCAGTATTTT
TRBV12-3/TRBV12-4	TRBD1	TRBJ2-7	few	CASSLHGQGFYEQYF	TGTGCCAGCAGTTTACATGGACAGGGGTTTTACGAGCAGTACTTC
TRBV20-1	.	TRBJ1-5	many	CSARRGGPGNQPQHF	TGCAGTGCTAGGAGGGGGGGCCCGGGCAATCAGCCCCAGCATTTT
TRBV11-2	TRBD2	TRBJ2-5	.	CASGKRLASQETQYF	TGTGCCAGCGGAAAAAGACTAGCATCTCAAGAGACCCAGTACTTC
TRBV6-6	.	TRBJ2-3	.	CASSQPTPGTQYF	TGTGCCAGCAGTCAGCCTACTCCCGGTACGCAGTATTTT
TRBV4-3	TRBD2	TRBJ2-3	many	CASSPFTAGGLFLTDTQYF	TGCGCCAGCAGCCCTTTTACAGCGGGGGGCCTATTTCTCACAGATACGCAGTATTTT
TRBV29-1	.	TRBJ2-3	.	CSVTRSVATDTQYF	TGCAGCGTTACCCGCTCGGTTGCCACAGATACGCAGTATTTT
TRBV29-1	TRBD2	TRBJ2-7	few	CSVTAEAGTPYEQYF	TGCAGCGTTACCGCGGAAGCGGGGACCCCCTACGAGCAGTACTTC
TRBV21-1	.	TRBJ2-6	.	CACEWDSRYSGANVLTF	TGTGCCTGTGAGTGGGACAGTCGATACTCTGGGGCCAACGTCCTGACTTTC
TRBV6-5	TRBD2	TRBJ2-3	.	CATAPPGGTDTQYF	TGTGCCACCGCACCCCCGGGGGGAACAGATACGCAGTATTTT
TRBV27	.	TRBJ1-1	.	CASSPASGYRGFF	TGTGCCAGCAGTCCGGCTTCCGGTTATAGAGGTTTCTTT
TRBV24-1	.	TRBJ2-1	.	CATSDFRAESYNEQFF	TGTGCCACCAGTGATTTCCGAGCGGAATCCTACAATGAGCAGTTCTTC